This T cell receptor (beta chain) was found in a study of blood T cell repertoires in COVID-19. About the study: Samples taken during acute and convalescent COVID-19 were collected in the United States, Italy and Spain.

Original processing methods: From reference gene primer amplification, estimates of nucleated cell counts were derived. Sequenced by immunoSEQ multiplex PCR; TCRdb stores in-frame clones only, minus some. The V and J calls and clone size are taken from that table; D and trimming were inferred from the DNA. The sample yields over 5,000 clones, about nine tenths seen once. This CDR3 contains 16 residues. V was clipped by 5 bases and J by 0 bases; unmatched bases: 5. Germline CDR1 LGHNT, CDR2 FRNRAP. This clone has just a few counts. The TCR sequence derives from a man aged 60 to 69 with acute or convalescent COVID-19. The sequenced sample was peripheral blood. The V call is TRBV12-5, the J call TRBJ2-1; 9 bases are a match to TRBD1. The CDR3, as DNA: TGTGCTAGTGGTACCCGACAGGGGGACTCCTACAATGAGCAGTTCTTC. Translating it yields CASGTRQGDSYNEQFF.